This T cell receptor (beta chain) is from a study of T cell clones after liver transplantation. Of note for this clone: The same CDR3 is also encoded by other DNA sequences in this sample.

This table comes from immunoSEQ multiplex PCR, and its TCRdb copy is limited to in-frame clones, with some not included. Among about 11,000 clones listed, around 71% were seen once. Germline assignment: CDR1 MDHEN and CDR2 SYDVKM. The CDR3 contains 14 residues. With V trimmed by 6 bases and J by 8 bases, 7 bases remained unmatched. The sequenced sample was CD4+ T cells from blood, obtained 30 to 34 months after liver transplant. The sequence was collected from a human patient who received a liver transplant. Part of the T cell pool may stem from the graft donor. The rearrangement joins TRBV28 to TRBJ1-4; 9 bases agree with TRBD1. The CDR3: CASSRGQGREKLFF. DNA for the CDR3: TGTGCCAGCAGCCGGGGACAGGGCCGGGAAAAACTGTTTTTT.